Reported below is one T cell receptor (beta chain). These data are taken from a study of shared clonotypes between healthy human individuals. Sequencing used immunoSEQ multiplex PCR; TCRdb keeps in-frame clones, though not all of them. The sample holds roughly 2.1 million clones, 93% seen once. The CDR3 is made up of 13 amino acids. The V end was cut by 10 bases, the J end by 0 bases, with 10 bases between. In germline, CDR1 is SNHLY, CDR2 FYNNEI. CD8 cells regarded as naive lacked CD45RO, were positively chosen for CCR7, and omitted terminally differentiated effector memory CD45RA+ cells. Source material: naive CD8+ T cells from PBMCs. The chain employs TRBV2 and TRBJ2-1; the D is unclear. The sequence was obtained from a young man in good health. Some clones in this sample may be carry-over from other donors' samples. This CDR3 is CATDESSYNEQFF. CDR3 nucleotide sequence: TGTGCCACTGACGAGAGCTCCTACAATGAGCAGTTCTTC.